This T cell receptor (beta chain) comes out of a study of T cell responses to AZD1222 COVID-19 vaccine. Germline V CDR1 and CDR2: GTSNPN, SVGIG (reference sequence). Trimming removed 2 bases from V and 4 bases from J, with 15 bases in between. The CDR3 has 14 amino acids. Clones were sequenced by immunoSEQ multiplex PCR, and TCRdb holds only the in-frame ones, with some missing. The sample yields 150,000 or so clones, 86% seen once. This specimen consisted of peripheral blood, obtained on day 0 of MenACWY control vaccination. V usage is TRBV30 and J usage is TRBJ2-7; D tentatively reads TRBD1 or TRBD2 (5 bases each). This sequence was found in an adult in good health. The CDR3 loop is CAWSPGANRYEQYF. The DNA for the CDR3 is TGTGCCTGGAGTCCCGGGGCTAATAGATACGAGCAGTACTTC. Variable domain in full (rest from reference TRBV30 and TRBJ2-7): SQTIHQWPATLVQPVGSPLSLECTVEGTSNPNLYWYRQAAGRGLQLLFYSVGIGQISSEVPQNLSASRPQDRQFILSSKKLLLSDSGFYLCAWSPGANRYEQYFGPGTRLTVT.